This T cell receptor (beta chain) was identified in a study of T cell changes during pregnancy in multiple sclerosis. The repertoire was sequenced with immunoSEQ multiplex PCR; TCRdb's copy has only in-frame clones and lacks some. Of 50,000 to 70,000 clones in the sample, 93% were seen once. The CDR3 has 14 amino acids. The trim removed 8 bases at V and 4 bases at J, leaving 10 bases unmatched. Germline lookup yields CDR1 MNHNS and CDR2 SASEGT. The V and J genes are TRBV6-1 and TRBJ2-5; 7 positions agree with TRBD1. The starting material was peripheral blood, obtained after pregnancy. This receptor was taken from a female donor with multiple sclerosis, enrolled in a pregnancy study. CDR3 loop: CASDRTGARETQYF. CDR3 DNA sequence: TGTGCCAGCGACAGGACAGGCGCGAGAGAGACCCAGTACTTC.